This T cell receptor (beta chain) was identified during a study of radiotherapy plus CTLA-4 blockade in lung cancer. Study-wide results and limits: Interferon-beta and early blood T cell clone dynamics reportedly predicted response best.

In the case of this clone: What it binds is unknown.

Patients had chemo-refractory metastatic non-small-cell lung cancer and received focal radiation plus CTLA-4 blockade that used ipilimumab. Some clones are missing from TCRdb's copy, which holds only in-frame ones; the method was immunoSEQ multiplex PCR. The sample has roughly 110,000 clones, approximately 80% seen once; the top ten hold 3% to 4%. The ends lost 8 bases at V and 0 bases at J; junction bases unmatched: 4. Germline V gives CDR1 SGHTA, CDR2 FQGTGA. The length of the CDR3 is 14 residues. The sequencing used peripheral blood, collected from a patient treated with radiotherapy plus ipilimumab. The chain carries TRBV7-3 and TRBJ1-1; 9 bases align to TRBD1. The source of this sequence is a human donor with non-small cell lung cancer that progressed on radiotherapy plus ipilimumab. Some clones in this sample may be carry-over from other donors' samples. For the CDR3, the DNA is TGTGCCAGCGCCCGGACAGGGGTGAACACTGAAGCTTTCTTT. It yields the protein CASARTGVNTEAFF.